One and the same sample provided the 8 T cell receptor beta chains below, sequenced in a study of a mutant IDH1 vaccine in newly diagnosed glioma. These receptors' antigens are unknown. Data came from immunoSEQ multiplex PCR; TCRdb stores just in-frame clones and leaves some out. The sample records roughly 110,000 clones, around 90% being singletons. Described time point: week 11, during vaccination. Each dose delivered 300 ug of mutant IDH1 20-mer peptide subcutaneously with imiquimod. The sequences come from PBMCs, collected from a glioma patient whose treatment included an IDH1 peptide vaccine. The receptor source for this set is a woman aged 50 to 60 with glioma.

DNA for the CDR3: TGTGCCAGCTCACTCCAACGCCCAGATACGCAGTATTTT. It codes for CASSLQRPDTQYF. The chain links TRBV18 to TRBJ2-3; D gene unclear. The CDR3 spans 13 residues. V was shortened by 4 bases and J by 4 bases, with 9 bases between the two germline ends. Per the germline V gene, CDR1 is KGHSH and CDR2 is LQKENI.

The chain employs TRBV11-2 and TRBJ2-3; no clear D gene. Germline CDR1 SGHAT, CDR2 FQNNGV. CDR3 length: 12 amino acids. The germline V and J ends were trimmed by 0 bases and 5 bases, with 3 bases remaining between them. CDR3 region: CASSLDRDTQYF. Written as DNA, the CDR3 is TGTGCCAGCAGCTTAGATCGAGATACGCAGTATTTT.

V usage is TRBV18 and J usage is TRBJ2-4, with 11 nucleotides matching TRBD2. The CDR3 length is 17 residues. CDR1 is KGHSH, CDR2 LQKENI, per germline. The ends lost 6 bases at V and 2 bases at J; junction bases unmatched: 9. CDR3 loop: CASSRTLAGETKNIQYF. In nucleotides, the CDR3 is TGTGCCAGCTCCCGAACACTAGCGGGAGAGACCAAAAACATTCAGTACTTC.

The chain employs TRBV7-9 and TRBJ1-1, with a possible D match to TRBD1 (5 bases). Between the trimmed V and J ends, which lost 0 bases and 6 bases, there was a span of 14 bases. The CDR3 consists of 15 residues. Germline V gene data show CDR1 as SEHNR and CDR2 as FQNEAQ (reference sequence). This chain's CDR3 is CASSLAAGTVSEAFF. The CDR3 coding sequence is TGTGCCAGCAGCTTAGCCGCCGGGACGGTCTCTGAAGCTTTCTTT.

V gene TRBV9 combines with J gene TRBJ2-1, with D uncertain. The CDR3 contains 16 residues. Germline V gene sequence: CDR1 SGDLS, CDR2 YYNGEE. Trimming removed 0 bases at V and 0 bases at J, with 10 bases between. CDR3 loop: CASSVAAWSSYNEQFF. CDR3 DNA: TGTGCCAGCAGCGTAGCGGCCTGGAGCTCCTACAATGAGCAGTTCTTC.

The chain joins TRBV4-2 to TRBJ1-1; 11 bases agree with TRBD1. V lost 2 bases, J lost 4 bases, and 3 bases stayed unmatched. CDR1 and CDR2 (germline): LGHNA, YNFKEQ. This CDR3 region has 15 residues. Written as DNA, the CDR3 is TGTGCCAGCAGCCAACGAGGACAGGGGGCCACTGAAGCTTTCTTT. Its translation: CASSQRGQGATEAFF.

The V call is TRBV28, the J call TRBJ2-7; D not resolved. V was pared by 3 bases and J by 5 bases, with 5 bases between. The CDR3 runs 11 residues. CDR1 is MDHEN and CDR2 is SYDVKM in the germline V gene. For the CDR3, the DNA is TGTGCCAGCAGTTTTTTCGACGAGCAGTACTTC. It is translated as CASSFFDEQYF.

The chain is built from TRBV5-6 and TRBJ1-5, with a possible D match to TRBD1 (6 bases). The CDR3 has 17 residues. Between the trimmed V and J ends, which lost 4 bases and 2 bases, there was a span of 19 bases. CDR1 and CDR2 from the germline V gene are SGHDT and YYEEEE. The CDR3 here is CASSRSTGKARNQPQHF. In DNA form, the CDR3 reads TGTGCCAGCAGCCGCTCAACAGGGAAGGCCCGCAATCAGCCCCAGCATTTT.